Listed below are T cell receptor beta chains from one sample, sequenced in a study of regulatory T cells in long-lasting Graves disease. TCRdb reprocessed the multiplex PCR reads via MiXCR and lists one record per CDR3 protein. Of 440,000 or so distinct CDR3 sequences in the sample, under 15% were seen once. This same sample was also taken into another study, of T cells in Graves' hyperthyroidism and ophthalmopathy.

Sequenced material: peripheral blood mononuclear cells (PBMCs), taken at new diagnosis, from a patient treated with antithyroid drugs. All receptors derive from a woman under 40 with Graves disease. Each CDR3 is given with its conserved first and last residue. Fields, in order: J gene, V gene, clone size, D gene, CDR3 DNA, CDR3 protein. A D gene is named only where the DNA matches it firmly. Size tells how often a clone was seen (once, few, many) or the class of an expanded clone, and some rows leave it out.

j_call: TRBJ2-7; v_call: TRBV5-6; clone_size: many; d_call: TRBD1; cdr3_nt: TGTGCCAGCAGCTTTATGGGACAGACCTACGAGCAGTACTTC; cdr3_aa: CASSFMGQTYEQYF
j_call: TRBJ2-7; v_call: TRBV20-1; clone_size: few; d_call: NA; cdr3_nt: TGCAGTGCTAGAGGTATTAGACTCCACGAGCAGTACTTC; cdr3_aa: CSARGIRLHEQYF
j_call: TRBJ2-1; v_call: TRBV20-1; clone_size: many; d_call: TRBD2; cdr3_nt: TGCAGTGCCCCACTAGCGGGACAAAATGAGCAGTTCTTC; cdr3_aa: CSAPLAGQNEQFF
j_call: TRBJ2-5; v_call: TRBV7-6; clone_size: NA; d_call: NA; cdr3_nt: TGTGCCAGCAGCCCCCGCCGAGATGGGGTGGAGACCCAGTACTTC; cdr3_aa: CASSPRRDGVETQYF
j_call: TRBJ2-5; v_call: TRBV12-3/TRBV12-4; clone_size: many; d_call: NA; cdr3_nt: TGTGCCAGCAGTTTAATGGGGGGCGCGGAGACCCAGTACTTC; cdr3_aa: CASSLMGGAETQYF
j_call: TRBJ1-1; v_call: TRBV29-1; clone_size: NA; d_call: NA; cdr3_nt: TGCAGCGCGTCCCAAACCGACGGGCTGTCTGAAGCTTTCTTT; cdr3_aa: CSASQTDGLSEAFF
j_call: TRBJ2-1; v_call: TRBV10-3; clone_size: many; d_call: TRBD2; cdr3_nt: TGTGCCATCAGTGGACTAGCGGGAGCGAAATACAATGAGCAGTTCTTC; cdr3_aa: CAISGLAGAKYNEQFF
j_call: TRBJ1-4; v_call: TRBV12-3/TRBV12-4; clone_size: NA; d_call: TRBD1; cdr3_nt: TGTGCCAGCACCGCCTTTAGGGGGCGGGAAAAACTGTTTTTT; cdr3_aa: CASTAFRGREKLFF
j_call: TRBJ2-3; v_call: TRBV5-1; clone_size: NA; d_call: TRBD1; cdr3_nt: TGCGCCACCACGACCGGGACAGGGGGCACAGATACGCAGTATTTT; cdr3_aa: CATTTGTGGTDTQYF
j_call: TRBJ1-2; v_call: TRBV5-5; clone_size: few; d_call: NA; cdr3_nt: TGTGCCAGCAGCTGGCCCCCAGAGCTGGGGCCTAACTATGGCTACACCTTC; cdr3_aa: CASSWPPELGPNYGYTF
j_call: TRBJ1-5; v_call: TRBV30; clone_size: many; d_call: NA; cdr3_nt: TGTGCCTGGAGTGTACCGGCAGGAAATAGCAATCAGCCCCAGCATTTT; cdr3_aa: CAWSVPAGNSNQPQHF
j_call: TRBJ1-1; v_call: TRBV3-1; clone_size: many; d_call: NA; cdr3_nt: TGTGCCAGCAGCACCTTATCCGGGCTCATGAACACTGAAGCTTTCTTT; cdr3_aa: CASSTLSGLMNTEAFF
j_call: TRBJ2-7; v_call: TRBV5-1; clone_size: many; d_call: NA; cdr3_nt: TGCGCCAGCAGCAGGGAGGGACAGGCCTCCTACGAGCAGTACTTC; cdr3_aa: CASSREGQASYEQYF
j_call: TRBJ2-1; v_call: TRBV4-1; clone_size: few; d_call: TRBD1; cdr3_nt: TGCGCCAGCAGCCCAGGGGAGGGACAGGGGCCGCTTGAGCAGTTCTTC; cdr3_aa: CASSPGEGQGPLEQFF
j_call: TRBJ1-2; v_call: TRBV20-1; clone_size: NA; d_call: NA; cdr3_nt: TGCAGTGCTAGAGATGTATCCAGGAATCTTGGCTACACCTTC; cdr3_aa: CSARDVSRNLGYTF
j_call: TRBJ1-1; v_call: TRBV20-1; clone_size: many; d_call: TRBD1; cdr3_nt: TGCAGTGCTAGCGGAATTCGGCTAGGACAGGGGAGGGTCACTGAAGCTTTCTTT; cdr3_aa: CSASGIRLGQGRVTEAFF
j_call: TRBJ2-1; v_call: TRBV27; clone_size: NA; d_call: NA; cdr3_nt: TGTGCCAGCAGTAACGAAAGGGGGAATGAGCAGTTCTTC; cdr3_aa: CASSNERGNEQFF
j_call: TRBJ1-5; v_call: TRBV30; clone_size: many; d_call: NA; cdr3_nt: TGTGCCTGGTCGACCAATCAGCCCCAGCATTTT; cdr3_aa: CAWSTNQPQHF
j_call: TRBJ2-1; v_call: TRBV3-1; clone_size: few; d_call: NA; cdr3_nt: TGTGCCAGCAGCCAGAAAAGCTACAATGAGCAGTTCTTC; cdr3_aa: CASSQKSYNEQFF
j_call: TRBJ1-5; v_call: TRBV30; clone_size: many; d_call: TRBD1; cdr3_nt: TGTGCCTGGAGTGCATCGGGACAGGGGAACAATCAGCCCCAGCATTTT; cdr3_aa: CAWSASGQGNNQPQHF
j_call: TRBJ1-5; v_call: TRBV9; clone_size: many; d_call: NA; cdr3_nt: TGTGCCAGCAGCGTAGGAACGGGGGGGGGCAATCAGCCCCAGCATTTT; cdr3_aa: CASSVGTGGGNQPQHF
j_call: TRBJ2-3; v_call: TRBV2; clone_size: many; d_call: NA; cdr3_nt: TGTGCCAGCAGTGAAAGCTTAAGAAATACGCAGTATTTT; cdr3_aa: CASSESLRNTQYF
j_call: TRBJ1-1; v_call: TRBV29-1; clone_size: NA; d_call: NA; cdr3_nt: TGCAGCGTTGCCGGACTCGTTCCCACTGAAGCTTTCTTT; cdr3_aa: CSVAGLVPTEAFF
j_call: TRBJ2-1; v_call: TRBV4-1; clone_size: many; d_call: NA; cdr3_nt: TGCGCCAGCAGCCAAGGGCCGCGTAGCTCCTACAATGAGCAGTTCTTC; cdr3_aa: CASSQGPRSSYNEQFF
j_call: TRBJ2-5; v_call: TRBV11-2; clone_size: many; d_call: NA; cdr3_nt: TGTGCCAGCAGCCACATTGTGGGGGGGACAGCGTACCAAGAGACCCAGTACTTC; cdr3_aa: CASSHIVGGTAYQETQYF
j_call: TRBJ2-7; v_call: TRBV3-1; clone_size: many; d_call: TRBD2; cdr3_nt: TGTGCCAGCAGCCAAGGGATGACTAGCGCCTACGAGCAGTACTTC; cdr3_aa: CASSQGMTSAYEQYF
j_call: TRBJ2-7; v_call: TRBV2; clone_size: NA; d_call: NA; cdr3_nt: TGTGCCAGCAATGCCCCCTCGGACGAGCAGTACTTC; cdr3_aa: CASNAPSDEQYF
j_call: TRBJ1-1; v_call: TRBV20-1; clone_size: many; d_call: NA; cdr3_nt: TGCAGTGCTAGAGAACCGATGAACACTGAAGCTTTCTTT; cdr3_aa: CSAREPMNTEAFF
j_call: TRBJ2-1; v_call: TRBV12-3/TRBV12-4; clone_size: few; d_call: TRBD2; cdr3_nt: TGTGCCAGCACCCTAGCGGGAGAGTTCGGTGAGCAGTTCTTC; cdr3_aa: CASTLAGEFGEQFF
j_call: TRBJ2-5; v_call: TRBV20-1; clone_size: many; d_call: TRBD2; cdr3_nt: TGCAGTGCTAGACCCGATCGTGGGGGAGGGCCTCGCGAGACCCAGTACTTC; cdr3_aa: CSARPDRGGGPRETQYF
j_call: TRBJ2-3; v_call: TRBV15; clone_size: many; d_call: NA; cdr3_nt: TGTGCCACCAGCAGAGTGACATCGGATACGCAGTATTTT; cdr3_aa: CATSRVTSDTQYF
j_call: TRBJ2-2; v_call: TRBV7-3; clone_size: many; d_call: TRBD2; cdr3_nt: TGTGCCAGCAGCCCCGGACTAGCGGGAGGCCCGAACACCGGGGAGCTGTTTTTT; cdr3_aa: CASSPGLAGGPNTGELFF
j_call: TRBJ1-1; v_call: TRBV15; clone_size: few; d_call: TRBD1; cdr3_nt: TGTGCCACCAGCAGAGCGGGGGGACAGGGGCTATTAGCTTTCTTT; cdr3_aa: CATSRAGGQGLLAFF
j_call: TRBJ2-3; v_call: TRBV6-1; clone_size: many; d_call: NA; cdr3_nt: TGTGCCAGCAGGCCCAGGGTCCGAGGGACAGATACGCAGTATTTT; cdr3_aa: CASRPRVRGTDTQYF
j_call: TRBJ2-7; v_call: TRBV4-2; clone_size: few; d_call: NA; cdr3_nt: TGTGCCAGCAGCCAAGAGGCTAGTTCGTCCTACGAGCAGTACTTC; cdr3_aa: CASSQEASSSYEQYF
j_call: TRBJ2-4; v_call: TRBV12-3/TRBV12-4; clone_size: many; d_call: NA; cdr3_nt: TGTGCCAGCAGTTTAATAGGGACAGCCAAAAACATTCAGTACTTC; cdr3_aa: CASSLIGTAKNIQYF
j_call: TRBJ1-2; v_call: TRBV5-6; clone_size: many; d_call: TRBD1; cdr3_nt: TGTGCCAGCAGCCAGGGACAGTATGGCTACACCTTC; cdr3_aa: CASSQGQYGYTF
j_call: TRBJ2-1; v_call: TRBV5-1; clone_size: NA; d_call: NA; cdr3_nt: TGTGCCAGCAGCTTAGTGAGGGGGGGGAATGAGCAGTTCTTC; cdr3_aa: CASSLVRGGNEQFF
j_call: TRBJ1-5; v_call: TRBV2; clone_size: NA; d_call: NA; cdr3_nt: TGTGCCAGCAGCCGGATGACAAAGCCCCAGCATTTT; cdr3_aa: CASSRMTKPQHF
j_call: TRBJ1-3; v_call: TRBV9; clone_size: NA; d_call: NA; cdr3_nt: TGTGCCAGCAGCGTGTATTTGTCTCCAAGCTCTGGAAACACCATATATTTT; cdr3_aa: CASSVYLSPSSGNTIYF
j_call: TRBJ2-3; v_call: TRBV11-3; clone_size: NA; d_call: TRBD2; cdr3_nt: TGTGCCAGCAGCTTACCGACTAGCGGGAGAGGTGGCACAGATACGCAGTATTTT; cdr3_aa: CASSLPTSGRGGTDTQYF
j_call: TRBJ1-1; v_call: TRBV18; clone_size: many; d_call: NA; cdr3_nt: TGTGCCAGCTCACCCCAGGACGGGAACACTGAAGCTTTCTTT; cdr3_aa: CASSPQDGNTEAFF
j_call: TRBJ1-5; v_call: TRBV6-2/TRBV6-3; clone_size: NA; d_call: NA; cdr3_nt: TGTGCCAGCAGTTACTCGAAAAGGGGACTCAATCAGCCCCAGCATTTT; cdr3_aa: CASSYSKRGLNQPQHF
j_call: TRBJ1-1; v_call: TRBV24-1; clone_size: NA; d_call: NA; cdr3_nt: TGTGCCATCGCCTTGAGGAACACTGAAGCTTTCTTT; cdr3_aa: CAIALRNTEAFF
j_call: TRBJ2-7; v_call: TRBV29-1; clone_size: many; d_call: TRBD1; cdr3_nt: TGCAGCGGGACGGACAGGGGTTACGAGCAGTACTTC; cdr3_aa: CSGTDRGYEQYF
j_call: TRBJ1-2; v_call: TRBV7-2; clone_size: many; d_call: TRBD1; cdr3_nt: TGTGCCAGCAGCTTAGCTGGGACAGCAATCTATGGCTACACCTTC; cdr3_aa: CASSLAGTAIYGYTF
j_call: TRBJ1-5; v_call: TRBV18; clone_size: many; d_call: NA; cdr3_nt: TGTGCCAGCTCATCGGGGGTTAGCAATCAGCCCCAGCATTTT; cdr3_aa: CASSSGVSNQPQHF
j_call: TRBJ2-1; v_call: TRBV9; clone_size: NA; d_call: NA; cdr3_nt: TGTGCCAGCAGCGTAGGTGGGGGGCTCCCCTACAATGAGCAGTTCTTC; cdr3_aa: CASSVGGGLPYNEQFF
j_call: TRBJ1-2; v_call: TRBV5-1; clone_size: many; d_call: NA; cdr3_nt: TGTGCCAGCAGTTTAGACGGAGACTATGGCTACACCTTC; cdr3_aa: CASSLDGDYGYTF
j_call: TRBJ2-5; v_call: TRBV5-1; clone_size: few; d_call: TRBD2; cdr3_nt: TGCGCCAGCAGCCCCCCGGGGGGTGAAGAGACCCAGTACTTC; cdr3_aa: CASSPPGGEETQYF